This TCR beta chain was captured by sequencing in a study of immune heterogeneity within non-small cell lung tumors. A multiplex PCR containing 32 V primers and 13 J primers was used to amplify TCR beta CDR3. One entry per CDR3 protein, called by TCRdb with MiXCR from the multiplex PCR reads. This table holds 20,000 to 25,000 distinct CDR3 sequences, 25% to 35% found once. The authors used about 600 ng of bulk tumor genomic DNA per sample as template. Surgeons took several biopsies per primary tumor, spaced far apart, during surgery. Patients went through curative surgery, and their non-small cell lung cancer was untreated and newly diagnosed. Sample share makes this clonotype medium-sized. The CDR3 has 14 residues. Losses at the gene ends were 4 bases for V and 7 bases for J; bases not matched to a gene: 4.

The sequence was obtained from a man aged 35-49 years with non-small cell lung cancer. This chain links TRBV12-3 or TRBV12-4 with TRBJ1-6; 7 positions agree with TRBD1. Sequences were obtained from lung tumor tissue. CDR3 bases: TGTGCCAGCAGTTCCGGGACAGTCAATTCACCCCTCCACTTT. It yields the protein CASSSGTVNSPLHF.